This T cell receptor beta chain was found in a study of cytotoxic CD8 clonotypes in ibrutinib-treated CLL. The wider study: The patients comprised about a dozen relapsed/refractory and about 16 treatment-naive cases, around 17 IGHV unmutated. Outcomes included around 25 partial and 2 complete responses; after median about 68 months, roughly 14 stayed remitted and roughly 12 progressed. Study-wide points: A rise in clonality was seen at ibrutinib response, and a fall back toward baseline was seen at progression. In comparison with age-matched healthy donors, baseline clonality was higher and tracked circulating CD8+ T-cell counts.

In germline, CDR1 is SGHRS, CDR2 YFSETQ. Trimming pared 4 bases from V and 0 bases from J, leaving 8 bases between. This CDR3 spans 13 amino acids. This table comes from immunoSEQ multiplex PCR, and its TCRdb copy is limited to in-frame clones, with some not included. There are some 290,000 clones in the sample; roughly 85% occur only once, and over 5.5% lies in the top ten. In the case of this clone: Its specificity is not known.

The clonotype comes from a human donor with chronic lymphocytic leukemia. The chain employs TRBV5-1 and TRBJ2-7; D tentatively reads TRBD1 or TRBD2 (5 bases each). Sequencing was performed on PBMCs, taken before ibrutinib treatment. The CDR3 spells CASSPGRSYEQYF. CDR3 DNA sequence: TGCGCCAGCAGCCCGGGACGCTCCTACGAGCAGTACTTC.